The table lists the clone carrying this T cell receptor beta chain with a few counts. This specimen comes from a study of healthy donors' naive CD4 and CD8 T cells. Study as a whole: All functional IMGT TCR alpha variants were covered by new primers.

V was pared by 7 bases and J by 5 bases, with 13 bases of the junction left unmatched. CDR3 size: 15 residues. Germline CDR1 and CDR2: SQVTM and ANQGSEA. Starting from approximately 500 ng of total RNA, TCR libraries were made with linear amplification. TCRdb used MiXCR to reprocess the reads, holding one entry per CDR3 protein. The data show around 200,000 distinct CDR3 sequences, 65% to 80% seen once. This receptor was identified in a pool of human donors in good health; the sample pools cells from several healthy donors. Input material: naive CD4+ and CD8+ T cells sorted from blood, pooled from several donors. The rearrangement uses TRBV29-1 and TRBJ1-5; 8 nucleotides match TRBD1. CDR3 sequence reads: CSASRGTGPDQPQHF. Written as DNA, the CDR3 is TGCAGCGCTAGCCGAGGGACAGGTCCGGATCAGCCCCAGCATTTT.